This TCR beta chain was captured in a study of blood T cell repertoires in COVID-19. Study in general: PBMCs, B-cell-depleted T cells, or T cells were the source of the cDNA or gDNA that made up the material.

Source study methods: From reference gene primer amplification, estimates of nucleated cell counts were derived. This table comes from immunoSEQ multiplex PCR, and its TCRdb copy is limited to in-frame clones, with some not included. That table furnishes V, J and clone size, whereas the DNA furnished D and trimming. The table lists fewer than 250,000 clones, around 84% of them singletons. The receptor was derived from a woman of 80 years or more with COVID-19, enrolled during active disease. Sequencing was carried out using peripheral blood.

The CDR3 DNA follows: TGTGCCAGCAGTCCCACCGGGACAGGGTTCCGCAAGGGTCAGCCCCAGCATTTT. Protein: CASSPTGTGFRKGQPQHF. The chain has TRBV27 and TRBJ1-5; 9 bases map to TRBD1. Trimming cost V 5 bases and J 6 bases; bases outside gene matches: 17. Germline V gives CDR1 MNHEY, CDR2 SMNVEV (reference sequence). The length of the CDR3 is 18 residues.